The 16 T cell receptor beta chains below all came from one sample that was sequenced in a study of shared clonotypes between healthy human individuals. TCRdb's table, derived via immunoSEQ multiplex PCR, lists solely in-frame clones and lacks some. The sample records about 2.4 million clones, approximately 92% being singletons. The specimen was naive CD4+ T cells sorted from blood. Subset here: CD45RA+ positively selected. The source is a man aged 18 to 30 in good health.

The V gene is TRBV30, the J gene TRBJ2-5; maybe TRBD1 (6 bases). The DNA end lines up better with TRBJ2-7; the J call may be wrong. Germline values: CDR1 GTSNPN, CDR2 SVGIG (reference sequence). This CDR3 is built from 11 residues. The CDR3 nucleotides are TGTGCCTGGAAGGGACAAAACGAGCAGTACTTC. Its protein product is CAWKGQNEQYF.

The chain carries TRBV5-1 and TRBJ2-3; TRBD2 is a possible D gene (6 bases). This CDR3 has 14 residues. V lost 4 bases and J 3 bases, leaving 12 bases between the germline ends. Germline V gives CDR1 SGHRS, CDR2 YFSETQ. This CDR3 is CASSIGTYTDTQYF. The CDR3, as DNA: TGCGCCAGCAGCATCGGGACTTATACAGATACGCAGTATTTT.

This chain links TRBV5-1 with TRBJ2-3; a possible D gene is TRBD2 (6 bases). Germline V lookup: CDR1 SGHRS, CDR2 YFSETQ. This CDR3 region has 16 residues. Trimming cost V 4 bases and J 4 bases, with 19 bases left between them. For the CDR3, the DNA is TGCGCCAGCAGCGTAGGCCCTGGGGGGTCCCCAGATACGCAGTATTTT. Residues: CASSVGPGGSPDTQYF.

The chain employs TRBV5-4 and TRBJ2-7, with 8 bases lining up with TRBD1. There are 16 residues in the CDR3. The V gene end was trimmed by 4 bases and the J gene end by 3 bases; junction bases not matched to a gene: 12. The germline gives CDR1 SGHNT, CDR2 YYREEE (reference sequence). Written as DNA, the CDR3 is TGTGCCAGCAGCCCTCCCTCCGGACAGGGACTCTACGAGCAGTACTTC. The encoded protein is CASSPPSGQGLYEQYF.

V gene TRBV15 combines with J gene TRBJ2-3, with 7 bases fitting TRBD1. V gave up 0 bases and J gave up 1 base; unmatched junction bases: 7. From germline, CDR1 is LNHNV and CDR2 YYDKDF (reference sequence). The CDR3 covers 17 residues. CDR3 sequence: CATSRDSRTGGTDTQYF. CDR3 in DNA: TGTGCCACCAGCAGAGATTCCCGAACAGGGGGCACAGATACGCAGTATTTT. Based on the CDR3 plus reference TRBV15 and TRBJ2-3, the full variable domain is DAMVIQNPRYQVTQFGKPVTLSCSQTLNHNVMYWYQQKSSQAPKLLFHYYDKDFNNEADTPDNFQSRRPNTSFCFLDIRSPGLGDTAMYLCATSRDSRTGGTDTQYFGPGTRLTVL.

The chain couples TRBV27 to TRBJ1-3, with unresolved D. The CDR3 spans 12 residues. The germline V gene has CDR1 MNHEY and CDR2 SMNVEV (reference sequence). V was trimmed by 7 bases and J by 4 bases, leaving 8 bases between them. Here the CDR3 reads CASTGPGNTIYF. The DNA for the CDR3 is TGTGCCAGCACTGGCCCCGGAAACACCATATATTTT.

The chain uses TRBV7-2 and TRBJ2-2; a possible D gene is TRBD1 (5 bases). Germline CDR1 is SGHTA and CDR2 is FQGNSA. CDR3 length equals 12 residues. V lost 9 bases and J lost 6, with 11 bases in between. The CDR3 spells CASTTVPGELFF. The CDR3 DNA is TGTGCCAGTACGACAGTTCCCGGGGAGCTGTTTTTT.

Comments on this clone: Other nucleotide sequences in the sample specify the same CDR3. The chain combines TRBV10-3 with TRBJ2-7, with 9 nucleotides matching TRBD1. J gave up 1 base and V 0 bases, and 1 base lay outside the gene matches. The germline CDR1 and CDR2 sequences are ENHRY and SYGVKD. CDR3 length: 15 residues. The CDR3 spells CAISESGTGSYEQYF. CDR3 nucleotide sequence: TGTGCCATCAGTGAGTCCGGGACAGGGTCCTACGAGCAGTACTTC.

The chain carries TRBV11-2 and TRBJ1-4; D is uncertain. Germline CDR1 SGHAT, CDR2 FQNNGV. This CDR3 is built from 15 residues. Trimming took off 3 bases at V and 0 bases at J, with 8 bases between the two ends. The CDR3 region is CASSLPIATNEKLFF. The CDR3 coding sequence is TGTGCCAGCAGCTTGCCAATTGCAACTAATGAAAAACTGTTTTTT. The full variable domain, with the rest looked up from reference TRBV11-2 and TRBJ1-4, is EAGVAQSPRYKIIEKRQSVAFWCNPISGHATLYWYQQILGQGPKLLIQFQNNGVVDDSQLPKDRFSAERLKGVDSTLKIQPAKLEDSAVYLCASSLPIATNEKLFFGSGTQLSVL.

V and J are TRBV30 and TRBJ2-2, with D unclear. The CDR3 loop spans 14 amino acids. Between the trimmed V and J ends, which lost 3 bases and 3 bases, there was a span of 11 bases. CDR1 GTSNPN and CDR2 SVGIG come from the germline V gene (reference sequence). CDR3 protein: CAWRRNPDTGELFF. Here the CDR3 DNA reads TGTGCCTGGAGGAGGAATCCGGACACCGGGGAGCTGTTTTTT.

DNA of the CDR3: TGCGCCAGCAGCTTGGATCTCGGGCAAGAACGTCTCCGGGAGAATTTGTACGAGCAGTACTTC. This codes for CASSLDLGQERLRENLYEQYF. The genes are TRBV5-1 and TRBJ2-7; tentative D call: TRBD2 (6 bases). Trimming cost V 0 bases and J 4 bases, with 32 bases left between them. Germline lookup yields CDR1 SGHRS and CDR2 YFSETQ. The CDR3 runs to 21 residues.

Notes on this clone: A read error is the likely source, as a far larger clone sits one nucleotide away. The chain is built from TRBV11-3 and TRBJ2-7; no firm D call. There are 11 residues in the CDR3. V was pared by 4 bases and J by 2 bases, with 3 bases between. From germline, CDR1 is SGHNT and CDR2 YENEEA. CDR3 in DNA: TGTGCCAGCAGCTCCGCCTACGAGCAGTACTTC. This sequence encodes CASSSAYEQYF.

This clone showed up just a few times. CDR3 nucleotide sequence: TGTGCCAGCAGTAGGGACGACTACGAGCAGTACTTC. Its translation: CASSRDDYEQYF. The J gene is TRBJ2-7, the V gene TRBV2; possibly TRBD1 or TRBD2 for D (5 bases each). The germline V gene has CDR1 SNHLY and CDR2 FYNNEI. Trimming stripped 5 bases from V and 3 bases from J, with 8 bases between. The CDR3 has 12 residues.

This chain joins TRBV7-2 and TRBJ2-5; D is perhaps TRBD1 (5 bases). V was trimmed by 1 base and J by 2 bases, leaving 11 bases between them. This CDR3 contains 15 residues. From germline, CDR1 is SGHTA and CDR2 FQGNSA. The CDR3 sequence: CASSLGQWTQETQYF. CDR3 bases: TGTGCCAGCAGCTTAGGGCAATGGACACAAGAGACCCAGTACTTC.

About this clone itself: In the same sample, other DNA sequences code for this CDR3. The chain links TRBV4-1 to TRBJ1-4; a weak D match, TRBD1 (6 bases). This CDR3 is 16 amino acids long. V lost 1 base to trimming and J lost 5 bases, with 14 bases between them. Germline CDR1 and CDR2: MGHRA and YSYEKL. The DNA of the CDR3 is TGCGCCAGCAGCCAAGGGGGGCAGGGAGGGAATGAAAAACTGTTTTTT. Translation: CASSQGGQGGNEKLFF.

This clone has a handful of counts. The chain couples TRBV7-3 to TRBJ1-6; 8 positions match TRBD1. CDR3 length equals 15 residues. Germline loops: CDR1 SGHTA, CDR2 FQGTGA. V shed 2 bases and J 6 bases; nucleotides not matched to a gene: 3. CDR3 sequence: CASSLSTGGNSPLHF. The CDR3 nucleotides read TGTGCCAGCAGCTTATCCACAGGGGGTAATTCACCCCTCCACTTT.